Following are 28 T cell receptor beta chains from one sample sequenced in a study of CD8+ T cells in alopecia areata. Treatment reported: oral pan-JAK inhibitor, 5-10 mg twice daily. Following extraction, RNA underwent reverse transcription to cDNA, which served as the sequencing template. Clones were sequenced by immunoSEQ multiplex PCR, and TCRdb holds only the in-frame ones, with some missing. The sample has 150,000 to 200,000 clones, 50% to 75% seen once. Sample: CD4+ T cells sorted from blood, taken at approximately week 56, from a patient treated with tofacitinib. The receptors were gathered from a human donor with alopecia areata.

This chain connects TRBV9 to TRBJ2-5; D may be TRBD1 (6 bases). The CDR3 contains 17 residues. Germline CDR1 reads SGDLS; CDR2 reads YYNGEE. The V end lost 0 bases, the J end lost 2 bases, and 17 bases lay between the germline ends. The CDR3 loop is CASSVGLGAPEQETQYF. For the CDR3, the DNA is TGTGCCAGCAGCGTAGGATTGGGGGCGCCGGAACAAGAGACCCAGTACTTC.

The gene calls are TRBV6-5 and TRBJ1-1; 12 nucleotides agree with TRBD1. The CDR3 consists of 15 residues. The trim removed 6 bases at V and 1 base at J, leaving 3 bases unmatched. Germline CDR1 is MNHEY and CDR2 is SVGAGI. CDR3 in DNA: TGTGCCAGCAGGGGGACAGGGGGCGCGAACACTGAAGCTTTCTTT. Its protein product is CASRGTGGANTEAFF.

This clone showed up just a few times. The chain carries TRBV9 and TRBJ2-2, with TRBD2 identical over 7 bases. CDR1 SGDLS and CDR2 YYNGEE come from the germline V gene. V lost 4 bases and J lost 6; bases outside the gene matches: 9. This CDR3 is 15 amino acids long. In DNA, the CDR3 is TGTGCCAGCAGCCCCGGAAGAAGCGGGGCCGGGGAGCTGTTTTTT. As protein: CASSPGRSGAGELFF.

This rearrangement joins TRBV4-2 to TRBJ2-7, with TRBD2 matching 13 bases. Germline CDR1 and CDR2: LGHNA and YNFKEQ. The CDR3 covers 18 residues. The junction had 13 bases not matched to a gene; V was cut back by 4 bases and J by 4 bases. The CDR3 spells CASSLRTSGGLQGYEQYF. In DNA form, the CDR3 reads TGTGCCAGCAGCCTTCGGACTAGCGGGGGCCTCCAGGGATACGAGCAGTACTTC.

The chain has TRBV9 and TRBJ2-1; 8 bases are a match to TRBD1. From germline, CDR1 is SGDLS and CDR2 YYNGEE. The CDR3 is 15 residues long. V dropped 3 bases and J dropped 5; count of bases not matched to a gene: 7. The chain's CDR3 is CASSERSTGDNEQFF. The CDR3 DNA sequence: TGTGCCAGCAGCGAACGATCGACAGGGGACAATGAGCAGTTCTTC.

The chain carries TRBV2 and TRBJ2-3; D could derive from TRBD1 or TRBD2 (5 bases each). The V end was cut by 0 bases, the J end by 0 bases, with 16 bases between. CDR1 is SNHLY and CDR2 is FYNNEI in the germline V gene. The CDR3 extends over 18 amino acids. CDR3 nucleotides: TGTGCCAGCAGTGAAGCGCTTAGGGACGGACCTAGCACAGATACGCAGTATTTT. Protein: CASSEALRDGPSTDTQYF.

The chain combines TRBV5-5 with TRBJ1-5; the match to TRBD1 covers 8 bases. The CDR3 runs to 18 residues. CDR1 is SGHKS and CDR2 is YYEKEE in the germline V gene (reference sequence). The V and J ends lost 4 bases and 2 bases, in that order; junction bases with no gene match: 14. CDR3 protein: CASSQGEGPGQGNQPQHF. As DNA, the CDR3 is TGTGCCAGCAGCCAAGGTGAGGGACCGGGACAGGGCAATCAGCCCCAGCATTTT.

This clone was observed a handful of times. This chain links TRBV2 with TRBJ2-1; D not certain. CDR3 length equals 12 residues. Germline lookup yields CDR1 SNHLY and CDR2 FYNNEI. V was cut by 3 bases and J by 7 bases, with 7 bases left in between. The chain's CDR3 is CASSDMANEQFF. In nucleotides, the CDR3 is TGTGCCAGCAGTGATATGGCGAATGAGCAGTTCTTC.

This CDR3 reads CASGPGRPNSPLHF. The CDR3 nucleotides are TGTGCCAGTGGCCCGGGCCGACCTAATTCACCCCTCCACTTT. The genes are TRBV27 and TRBJ1-6, with D unclear. Trimming stripped 9 bases from V and 6 bases from J, with 15 bases between. The CDR3 length is 14 residues. CDR1 and CDR2 (germline): MNHEY, SMNVEV (reference sequence).

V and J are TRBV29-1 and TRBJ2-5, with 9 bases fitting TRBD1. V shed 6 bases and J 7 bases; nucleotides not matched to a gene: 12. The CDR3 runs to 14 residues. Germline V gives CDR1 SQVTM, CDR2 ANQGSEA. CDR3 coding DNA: TGCAGCGTCGCAACCGGGACAGGGTGGGGGACCCAGTACTTC. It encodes CSVATGTGWGTQYF.

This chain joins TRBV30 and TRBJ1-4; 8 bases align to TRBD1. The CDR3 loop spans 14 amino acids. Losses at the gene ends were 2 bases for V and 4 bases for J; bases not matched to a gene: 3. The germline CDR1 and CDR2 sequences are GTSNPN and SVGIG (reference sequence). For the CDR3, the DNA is TGTGCCTGGAGTCGGACAGGGCTTAATGAAAAACTGTTTTTT. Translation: CAWSRTGLNEKLFF. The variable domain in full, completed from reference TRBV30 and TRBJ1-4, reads SQTIHQWPATLVQPVGSPLSLECTVEGTSNPNLYWYRQAAGRGLQLLFYSVGIGQISSEVPQNLSASRPQDRQFILSSKKLLLSDSGFYLCAWSRTGLNEKLFFGSGTQLSVL.

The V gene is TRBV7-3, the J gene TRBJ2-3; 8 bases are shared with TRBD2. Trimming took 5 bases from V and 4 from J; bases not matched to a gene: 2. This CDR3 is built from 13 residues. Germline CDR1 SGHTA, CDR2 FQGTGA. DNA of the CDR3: TGTGCCAGCAGCGGGACTAGATCAGATACGCAGTATTTT. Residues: CASSGTRSDTQYF.

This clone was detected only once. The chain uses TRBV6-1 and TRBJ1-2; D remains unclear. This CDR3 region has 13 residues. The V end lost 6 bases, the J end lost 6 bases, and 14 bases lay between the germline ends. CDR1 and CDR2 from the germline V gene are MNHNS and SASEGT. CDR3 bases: TGTGCCAGCAGGAGGGAGCTCAACCATGGCTACACCTTC. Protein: CASRRELNHGYTF.

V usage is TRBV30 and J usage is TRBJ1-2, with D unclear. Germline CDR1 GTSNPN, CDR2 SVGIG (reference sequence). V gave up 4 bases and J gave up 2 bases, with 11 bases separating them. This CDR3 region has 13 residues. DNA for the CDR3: TGTGCCTGGACCCTACCCCCGAACTATGGCTACACCTTC. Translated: CAWTLPPNYGYTF.

The CDR3 protein is CASSPRLGQANTTYEQYF. CDR3 nucleotides: TGTGCCAGCAGTCCCCGACTTGGACAGGCGAACACCACCTACGAGCAGTACTTC. The J gene is TRBJ2-7, the V gene TRBV25-1; the match to TRBD1 covers 7 bases. The CDR3 contains 18 residues. Trimming removed 5 bases from V and 2 bases from J; junction bases left unmatched: 18. The germline gives CDR1 MGHDK, CDR2 SYGVNS.

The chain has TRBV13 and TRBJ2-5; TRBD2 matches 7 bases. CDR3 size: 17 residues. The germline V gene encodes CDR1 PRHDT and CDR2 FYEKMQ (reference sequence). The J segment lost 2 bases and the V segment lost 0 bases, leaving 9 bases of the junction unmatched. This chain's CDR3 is CASSLGMGLTMQETQYF. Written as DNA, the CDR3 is TGTGCCAGCAGCTTAGGGATGGGACTAACGATGCAAGAGACCCAGTACTTC.

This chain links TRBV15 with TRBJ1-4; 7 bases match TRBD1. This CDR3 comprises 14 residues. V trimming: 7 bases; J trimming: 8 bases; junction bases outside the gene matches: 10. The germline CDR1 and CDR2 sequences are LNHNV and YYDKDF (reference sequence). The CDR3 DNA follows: TGTGCCACCAACGACAGGGTTGGTGACGAAAAACTGTTTTTT. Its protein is CATNDRVGDEKLFF.

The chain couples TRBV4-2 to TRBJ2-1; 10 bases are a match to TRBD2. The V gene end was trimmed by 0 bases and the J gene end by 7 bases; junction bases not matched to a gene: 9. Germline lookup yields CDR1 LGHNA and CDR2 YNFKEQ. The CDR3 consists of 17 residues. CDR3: CASSQDRVELAGNEQFF. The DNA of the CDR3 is TGTGCCAGCAGCCAAGATAGAGTCGAACTAGCGGGGAATGAGCAGTTCTTC.

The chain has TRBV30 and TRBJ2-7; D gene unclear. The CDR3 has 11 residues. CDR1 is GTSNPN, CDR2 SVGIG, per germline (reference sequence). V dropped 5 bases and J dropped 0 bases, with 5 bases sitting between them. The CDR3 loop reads CAWGSSYEQYF. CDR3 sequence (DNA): TGTGCCTGGGGAAGCTCCTACGAGCAGTACTTC.

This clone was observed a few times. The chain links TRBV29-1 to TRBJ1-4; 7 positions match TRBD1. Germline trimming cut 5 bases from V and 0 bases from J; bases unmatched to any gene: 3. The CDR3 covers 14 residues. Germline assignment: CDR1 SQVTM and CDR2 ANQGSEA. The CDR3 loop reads CSVRQGTTNEKLFF. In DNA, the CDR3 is TGCAGCGTTCGACAGGGTACAACTAATGAAAAACTGTTTTTT.

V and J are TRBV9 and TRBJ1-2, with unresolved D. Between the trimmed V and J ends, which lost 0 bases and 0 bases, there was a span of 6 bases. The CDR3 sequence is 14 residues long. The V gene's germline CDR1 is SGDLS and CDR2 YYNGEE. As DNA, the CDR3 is TGTGCCAGCAGCGTAGACCCAGCTAACTATGGCTACACCTTC. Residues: CASSVDPANYGYTF. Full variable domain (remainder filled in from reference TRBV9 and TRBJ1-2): DSGVTQTPKHLITATGQRVTLRCSPRSGDLSVYWYQQSLDQGLQFLIQYYNGEERAKGNILERFSAQQFPDLHSELNLSSLELGDSALYFCASSVDPANYGYTFGSGTRLTVV.

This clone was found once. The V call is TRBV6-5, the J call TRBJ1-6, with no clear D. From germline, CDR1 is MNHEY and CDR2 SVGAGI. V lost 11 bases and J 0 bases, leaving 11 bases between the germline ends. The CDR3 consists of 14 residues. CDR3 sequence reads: CAAGSGSYNSPLHF. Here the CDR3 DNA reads TGTGCCGCCGGGAGTGGCTCCTATAATTCACCCCTCCACTTT.

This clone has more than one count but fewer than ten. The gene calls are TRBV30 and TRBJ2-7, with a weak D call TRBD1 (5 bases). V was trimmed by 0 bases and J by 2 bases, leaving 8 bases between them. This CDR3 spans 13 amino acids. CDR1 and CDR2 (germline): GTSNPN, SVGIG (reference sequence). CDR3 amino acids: CAWSVQAPYEQYF. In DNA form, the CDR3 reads TGTGCCTGGAGTGTACAGGCCCCCTACGAGCAGTACTTC.

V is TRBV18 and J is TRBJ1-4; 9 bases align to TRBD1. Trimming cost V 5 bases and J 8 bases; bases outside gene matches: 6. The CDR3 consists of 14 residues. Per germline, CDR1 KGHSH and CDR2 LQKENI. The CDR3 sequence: CASSSTTGGEKLFF. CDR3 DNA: TGTGCCAGCTCATCAACGACAGGGGGAGAAAAACTGTTTTTT.

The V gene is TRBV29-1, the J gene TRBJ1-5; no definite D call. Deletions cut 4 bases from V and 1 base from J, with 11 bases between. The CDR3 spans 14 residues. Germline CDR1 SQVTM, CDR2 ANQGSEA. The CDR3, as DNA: TGCAGCGTTGGCGCCGGGTCCAGCAATCAGCCCCAGCATTTT. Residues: CSVGAGSSNQPQHF.

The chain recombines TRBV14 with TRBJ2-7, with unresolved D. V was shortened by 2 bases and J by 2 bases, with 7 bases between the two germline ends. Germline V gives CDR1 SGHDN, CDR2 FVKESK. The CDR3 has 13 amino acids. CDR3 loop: CASSQTAPYEQYF. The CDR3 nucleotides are TGTGCCAGCAGCCAAACAGCACCCTACGAGCAGTACTTC.

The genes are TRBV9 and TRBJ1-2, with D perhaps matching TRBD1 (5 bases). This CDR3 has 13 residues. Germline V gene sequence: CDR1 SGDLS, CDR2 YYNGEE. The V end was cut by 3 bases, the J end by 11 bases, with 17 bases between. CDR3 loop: CASSEGRRIGYTF. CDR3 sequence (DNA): TGTGCCAGCAGCGAGGGACGGCGTATCGGTTACACCTTC.

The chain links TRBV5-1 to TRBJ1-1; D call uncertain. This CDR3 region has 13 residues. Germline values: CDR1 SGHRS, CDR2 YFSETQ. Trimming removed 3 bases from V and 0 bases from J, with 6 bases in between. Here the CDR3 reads CASSSSMNTEAFF. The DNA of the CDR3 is TGCGCCAGCAGCTCAAGTATGAACACTGAAGCTTTCTTT.